This T cell receptor (beta chain) appears in the sequencing data of a study of T cell responses to AZD1222 COVID-19 vaccine. Comment on this clone: Its specificity is unknown.

The data were produced by immunoSEQ multiplex PCR, yet TCRdb's version contains in-frame clones alone and is incomplete. This repertoire shows roughly 160,000 clones, about 91% found once; its top ten account for approximately 1.2%. Regarding the study as a whole: Repertoires were collected only later (after the peak T cell response had occurred). Clonal diversity was possibly underestimated; the donors were predominantly white British and more often female. Within unmutated variant regions lay the reported targets of nearly half of spike-specific TCRs. Only six or seven AZD1222 recipients tested seropositive at baseline.

The sequence was collected from an adult who received the AZD1222 COVID-19 vaccine. Sequencing was performed on peripheral blood, taken 28 days after the second AZD1222 dose.

CDR3: CASSEGQGFFEKLFF. CDR3 bases: TGTGCCAGCAGCGAAGGACAGGGTTTTTTTGAAAAACTGTTTTTT. V is TRBV5-6 and J is TRBJ1-4, with 8 bases fitting TRBD1. The V segment lost 4 bases and the J segment 7 bases; nucleotides outside the gene matches: 9. The CDR3 length is 15 residues. The V gene's germline CDR1 is SGHDT and CDR2 YYEEEE.